These T cell receptor beta chains were read from a single sample in a study of T cell changes during pregnancy in multiple sclerosis. Produced via immunoSEQ multiplex PCR; TCRdb's table is partial and in-frame only. The repertoire includes approximately 100,000 clones, about nine tenths of them detected once, and about 3% sits in the top ten. The input for sequencing was peripheral blood, taken after pregnancy. The origin of the receptors is a female donor with multiple sclerosis, enrolled in a pregnancy study. CDR3s include the opening cysteine and the closing phenylalanine or tryptophan. A D gene is named only where the DNA matches it firmly. Clone size is not always given. Where it is, it says once, few, many or a class for expanded clones.

>TRBV7-2|NA|TRBJ1-4|TRBD1
TGTGCCAGCAGCACGGGACAGGGGAGGGAGGAAAAACTGTTTTTT
CASSTGQGREEKLFF
>TRBV5-4|NA|TRBJ1-1|NA
TGTGCCAGCAGCTTCCCGGGAAGGGGGTGGGACACTGAAGCTTTCTTT
CASSFPGRGWDTEAFF
>TRBV5-4|NA|TRBJ2-7|NA
TGTGCCAGCAGCTTATTTGGCAGCGCCTACGAGCAGTACTTC
CASSLFGSAYEQYF
>TRBV30|few|TRBJ1-5|TRBD1
TGTGCCTGGAGTGTAGGGGTACAGGGGAATCAGCCCCAGCATTTT
CAWSVGVQGNQPQHF
>TRBV7-9|NA|TRBJ2-7|NA
TGTGCCAGCAGCTTAGTGTCGGCCTTAGCCGAGCAGTACTTC
CASSLVSALAEQYF
>TRBV5-1|NA|TRBJ2-1|NA
TGCGCCAGCAGTGGTGGGGGCTATGATGAGCAGTTCTTC
CASSGGGYDEQFF
>TRBV5-1|NA|TRBJ1-1|NA
TGCGCCAGCAGCAAAGGACTGTCGAACACTGAAGCTTTCTTT
CASSKGLSNTEAFF
>TRBV7-2|NA|TRBJ1-1|NA
TGTGCCAGCAGCTTAGTAAACAGGGTAGCGAACACTGAAGCTTTCTTT
CASSLVNRVANTEAFF
>TRBV5-1|NA|TRBJ2-3|TRBD2
TGCGCCAGCAGCTTAACTAGCGGGGGGGAAGATACGCAGTATTTT
CASSLTSGGEDTQYF
>TRBV11-3|NA|TRBJ2-1|TRBD2
TGTGCCAGCAGCTTAGATGGCGGGGGGCTCAATGAGCAGTTCTTC
CASSLDGGGLNEQFF
>TRBV20-1|NA|TRBJ1-2|NA
TGCAGTGCTAGTCCAGGGGCCGGCTACACCTTC
CSASPGAGYTF
>TRBV19|NA|TRBJ1-5|NA
TGTGCCAGTAGTTCGCCAGGTGACAATCAGCCCCAGCATTTT
CASSSPGDNQPQHF
>TRBV7-3|few|TRBJ1-1|NA
TGTGCCAGCAGCTTAACGGCAGACACTGAAGCTTTCTTT
CASSLTADTEAFF
>TRBV5-6|NA|TRBJ2-3|TRBD2
TGTGCCAGCAGCACTAGCGGGGGGGCGTATACGCAGTATTTT
CASSTSGGAYTQYF
>TRBV15|NA|TRBJ1-6|NA
TGTGCCACCAGCAGAGCTTCAGGGAACTGGGATTATAATTCACCCCTCCACTTT
CATSRASGNWDYNSPLHF
>TRBV19|NA|TRBJ1-4|NA
TGTGCCAGTAGTCCTCCGCGGTATTCTAATGAAAAACTGTTTTTT
CASSPPRYSNEKLFF
>TRBV12-5|NA|TRBJ2-7|NA
TGTGCTAGTGCCCCTGGGGGGTTCTACGAGCAGTACTTC
CASAPGGFYEQYF